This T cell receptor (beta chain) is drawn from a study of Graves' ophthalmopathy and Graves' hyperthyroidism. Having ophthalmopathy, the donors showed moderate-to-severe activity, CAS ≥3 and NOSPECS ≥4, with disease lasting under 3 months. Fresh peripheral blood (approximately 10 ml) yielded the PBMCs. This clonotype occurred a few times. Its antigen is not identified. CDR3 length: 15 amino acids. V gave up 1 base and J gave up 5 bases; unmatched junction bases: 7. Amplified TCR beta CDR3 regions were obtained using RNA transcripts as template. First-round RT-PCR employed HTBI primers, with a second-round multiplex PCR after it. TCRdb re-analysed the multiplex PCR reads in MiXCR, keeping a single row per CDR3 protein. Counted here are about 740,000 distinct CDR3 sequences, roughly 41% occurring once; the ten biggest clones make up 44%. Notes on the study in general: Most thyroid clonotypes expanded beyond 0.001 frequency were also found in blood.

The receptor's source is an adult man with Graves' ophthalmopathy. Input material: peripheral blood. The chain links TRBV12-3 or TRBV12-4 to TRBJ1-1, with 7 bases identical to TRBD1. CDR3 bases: TGTGCCAGCAGTTTAGGGGGGCAGGGGGGGACTGAAGCTTTCTTT. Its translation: CASSLGGQGGTEAFF.